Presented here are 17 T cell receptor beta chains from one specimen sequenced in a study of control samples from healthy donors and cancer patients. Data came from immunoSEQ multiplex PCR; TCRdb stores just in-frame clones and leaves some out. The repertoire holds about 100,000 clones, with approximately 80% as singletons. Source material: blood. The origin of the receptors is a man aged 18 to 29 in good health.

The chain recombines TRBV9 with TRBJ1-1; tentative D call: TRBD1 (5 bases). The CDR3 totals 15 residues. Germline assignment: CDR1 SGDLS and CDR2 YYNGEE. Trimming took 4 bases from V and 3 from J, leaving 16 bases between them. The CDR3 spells CASSSRGGGHTEAFF. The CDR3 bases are TGTGCCAGCAGCTCCCGGGGGGGAGGACACACTGAAGCTTTCTTT.

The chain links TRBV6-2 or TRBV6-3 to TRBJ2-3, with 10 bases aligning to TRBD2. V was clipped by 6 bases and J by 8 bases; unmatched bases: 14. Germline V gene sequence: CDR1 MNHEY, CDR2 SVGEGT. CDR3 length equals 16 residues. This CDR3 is CASSPRQRGGPGTQYF. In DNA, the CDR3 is TGTGCCAGCAGCCCACGTCAGCGGGGGGGTCCCGGTACGCAGTATTTT.

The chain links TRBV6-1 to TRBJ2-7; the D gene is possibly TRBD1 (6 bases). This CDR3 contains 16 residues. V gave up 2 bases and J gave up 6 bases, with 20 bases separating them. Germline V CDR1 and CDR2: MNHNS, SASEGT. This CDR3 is CASSEFRPGPGAEQYF. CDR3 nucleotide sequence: TGTGCCAGCAGTGAATTTCGACCGGGGCCAGGGGCCGAGCAGTACTTC.

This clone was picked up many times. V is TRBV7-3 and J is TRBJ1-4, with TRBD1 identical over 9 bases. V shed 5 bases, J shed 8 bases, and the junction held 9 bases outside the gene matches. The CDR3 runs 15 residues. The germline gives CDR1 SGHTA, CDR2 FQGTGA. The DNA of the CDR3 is TGTGCCAGCAGCCCCTACAGGGGGCCGGGCGAAAAACTGTTTTTT. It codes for CASSPYRGPGEKLFF.

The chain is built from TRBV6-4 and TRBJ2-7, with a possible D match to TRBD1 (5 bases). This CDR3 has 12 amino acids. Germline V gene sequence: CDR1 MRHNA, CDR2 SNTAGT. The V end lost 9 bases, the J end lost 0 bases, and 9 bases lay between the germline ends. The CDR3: CARIRGSYEQYV. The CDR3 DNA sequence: TGTGCCAGGATTAGGGGCTCCTACGAGCAGTACGTC.

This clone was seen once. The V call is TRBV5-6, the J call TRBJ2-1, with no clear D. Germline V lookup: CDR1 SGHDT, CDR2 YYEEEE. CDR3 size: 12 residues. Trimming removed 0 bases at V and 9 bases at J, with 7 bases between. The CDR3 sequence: CASSLVGFEQFF. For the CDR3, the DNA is TGTGCCAGCAGCTTGGTCGGATTTGAGCAGTTCTTC.

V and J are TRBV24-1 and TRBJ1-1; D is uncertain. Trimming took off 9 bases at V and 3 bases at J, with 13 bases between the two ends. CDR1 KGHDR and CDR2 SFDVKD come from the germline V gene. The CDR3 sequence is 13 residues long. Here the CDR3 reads CATQEKWYTEAFF. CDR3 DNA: TGTGCCACCCAAGAGAAGTGGTACACTGAAGCTTTCTTT.

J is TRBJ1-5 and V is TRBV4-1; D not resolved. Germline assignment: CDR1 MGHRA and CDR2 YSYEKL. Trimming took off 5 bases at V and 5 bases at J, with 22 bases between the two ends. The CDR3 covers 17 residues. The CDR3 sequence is CASSLLPPTALYQPQHF. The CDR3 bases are TGCGCCAGCAGCTTGCTACCGCCGACGGCCTTGTATCAGCCCCAGCATTTT.

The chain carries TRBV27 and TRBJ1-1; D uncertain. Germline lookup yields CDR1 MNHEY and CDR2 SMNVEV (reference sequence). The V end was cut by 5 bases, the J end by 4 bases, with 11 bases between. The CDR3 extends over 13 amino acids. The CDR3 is CASSQGFGTEAFF. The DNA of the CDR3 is TGTGCCAGCAGTCAAGGATTCGGCACTGAAGCTTTCTTT.

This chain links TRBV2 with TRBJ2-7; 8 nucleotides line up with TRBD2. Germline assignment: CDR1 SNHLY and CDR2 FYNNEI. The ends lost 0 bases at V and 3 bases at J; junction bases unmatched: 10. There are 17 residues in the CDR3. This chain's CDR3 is CASSEALRGGPLYEQYV. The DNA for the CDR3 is TGTGCCAGCAGTGAAGCGCTTCGGGGGGGGCCGCTCTACGAGCAGTACGTC.

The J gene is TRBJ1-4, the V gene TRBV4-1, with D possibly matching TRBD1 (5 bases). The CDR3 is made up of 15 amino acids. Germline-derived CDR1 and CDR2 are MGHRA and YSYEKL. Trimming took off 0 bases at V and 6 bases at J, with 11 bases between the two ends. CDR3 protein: CASSQDGDYDEKLFF. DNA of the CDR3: TGCGCCAGCAGCCAAGATGGGGACTACGATGAAAAACTGTTTTTT.

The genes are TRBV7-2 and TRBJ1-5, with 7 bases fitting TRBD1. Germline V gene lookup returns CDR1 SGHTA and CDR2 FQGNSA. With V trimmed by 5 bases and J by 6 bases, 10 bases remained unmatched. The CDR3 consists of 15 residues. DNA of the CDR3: TGTGCCAGCAGCCCCGGACAGGAGGTGCGTCAGCCCCAGCATTTT. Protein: CASSPGQEVRQPQHF.

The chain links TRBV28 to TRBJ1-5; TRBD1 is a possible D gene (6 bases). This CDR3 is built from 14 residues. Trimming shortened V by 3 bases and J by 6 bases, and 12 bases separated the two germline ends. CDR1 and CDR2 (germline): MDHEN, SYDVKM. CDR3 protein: CASSFGDRSQPQHF. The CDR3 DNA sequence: TGTGCCAGCAGTTTCGGAGACAGGAGTCAGCCCCAGCATTTT. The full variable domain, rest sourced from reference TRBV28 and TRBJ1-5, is DVKVTQSSRYLVKRTGEKVFLECVQDMDHENMFWYRQDPGLGLRLIYFSYDVKMKEKGDIPEGYSVSREKKERFSLILESASTNQTSMYLCASSFGDRSQPQHFGDGTRLSIL.

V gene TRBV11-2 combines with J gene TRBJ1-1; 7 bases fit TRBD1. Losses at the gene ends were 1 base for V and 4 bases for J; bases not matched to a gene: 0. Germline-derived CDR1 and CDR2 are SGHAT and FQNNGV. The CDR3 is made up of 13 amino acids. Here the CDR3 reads CASSLAGGTEAFF. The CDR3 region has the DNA TGTGCCAGCAGCTTAGCAGGGGGCACTGAAGCTTTCTTT. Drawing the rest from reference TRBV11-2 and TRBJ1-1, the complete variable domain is EAGVAQSPRYKIIEKRQSVAFWCNPISGHATLYWYQQILGQGPKLLIQFQNNGVVDDSQLPKDRFSAERLKGVDSTLKIQPAKLEDSAVYLCASSLAGGTEAFFGQGTRLTVV.

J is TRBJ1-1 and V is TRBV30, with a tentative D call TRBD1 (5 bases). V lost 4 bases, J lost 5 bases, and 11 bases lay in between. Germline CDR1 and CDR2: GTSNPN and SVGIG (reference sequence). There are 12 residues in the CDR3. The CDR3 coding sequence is TGTGCCTGGAAAGGGGTACAGACTGAAGCTTTCTTT. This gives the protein CAWKGVQTEAFF.

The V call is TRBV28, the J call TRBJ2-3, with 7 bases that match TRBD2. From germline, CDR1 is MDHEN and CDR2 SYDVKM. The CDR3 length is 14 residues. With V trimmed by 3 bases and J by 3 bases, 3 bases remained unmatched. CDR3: CASSFGLETDTQYF. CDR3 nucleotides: TGTGCCAGCAGTTTCGGACTAGAAACAGATACGCAGTATTTT.

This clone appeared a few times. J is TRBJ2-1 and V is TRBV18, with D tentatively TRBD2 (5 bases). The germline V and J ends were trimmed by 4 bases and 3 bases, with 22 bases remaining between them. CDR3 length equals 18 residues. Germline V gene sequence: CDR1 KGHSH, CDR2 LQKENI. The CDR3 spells CASSQEITYTGNYNEQFF. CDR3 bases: TGTGCCAGCTCACAAGAAATAACCTACACGGGAAACTACAATGAGCAGTTCTTC.